What follows are 31 T cell receptor beta chains derived from one specimen sequenced in a study of T-cell reconstitution after alpha-beta-depleted transplantation in children. TCRbeta library preparation incorporated unique molecular identifiers. MiXCR, applied by TCRdb to the PCR reads, yields one record per CDR3 protein. The data hold around 420,000 distinct CDR3 sequences, with 16% observed a single time. Material: PBMCs, mostly from graft donor cells, obtained 360 days after TCRalphabeta/CD19-depleted stem cell transplant. These receptors originate from a boy under three years old who had a stem cell transplant for Wiskott-Aldrich syndrome, so the T cells may come from the graft donor.

V is TRBV3-1 and J is TRBJ2-1; maybe TRBD2 (5 bases). The CDR3 is 14 amino acids. The V gene's germline CDR1 is LGHDT and CDR2 YNNKEL (reference sequence). The ends were cut back, 0 bases at V and 12 bases at J, with 15 bases in the middle. CDR3 sequence (DNA): TGTGCCAGCAGCCAAGAAACTAGGCTAGGGCGGCAGTTCTTC. As protein: CASSQETRLGRQFF.

A few counts support this clonotype. The rearrangement uses TRBV6-5 and TRBJ2-2, with TRBD1 matching 9 bases. The CDR3 extends over 17 amino acids. CDR1 MNHEY and CDR2 SVGAGI come from the germline V gene. The trim removed 3 bases at V and 2 bases at J, leaving 7 bases unmatched. CDR3 bases: TGTGCCAGCAGTTATTCCGGGACAGGGACCAACACCGGGGAGCTGTTTTTT. Translating it yields CASSYSGTGTNTGELFF.

This chain joins TRBV6-1 and TRBJ1-5; the D gene is possibly TRBD1 (6 bases). Germline-derived CDR1 and CDR2 are MNHNS and SASEGT. V was clipped by 5 bases and J by 5 bases, with 10 bases between them. This CDR3 contains 13 residues. The CDR3 here is CASSLDSYQPQHF. The CDR3 bases are TGTGCCAGCAGTCTGGACAGTTATCAGCCCCAGCATTTT.

The chain uses TRBV3-1 and TRBJ2-7, with D possibly being TRBD1 or TRBD2 (5 bases each). Germline-derived CDR1 and CDR2 are LGHDT and YNNKEL (reference sequence). This CDR3 region has 15 residues. Trimming shortened V by 4 bases and J by 4 bases, and 17 bases separated the two germline ends. The CDR3 protein is CASSPGTPVGYEQYF. DNA of the CDR3: TGTGCCAGCAGCCCCGGGACCCCAGTCGGGTACGAGCAGTACTTC.

This rearrangement joins TRBV7-9 to TRBJ2-7; tentative D call: TRBD1 (6 bases). The V end was cut by 7 bases, the J end by 3 bases, with 16 bases between. The length of the CDR3 is 14 residues. Germline V gene data show CDR1 as SEHNR and CDR2 as FQNEAQ (reference sequence). The CDR3 nucleotides read TGTGCCAGCAACCCGGGACAAGGGTTCTACGAGCAGTACTTC. Translated, it gives CASNPGQGFYEQYF.

This clonotype was detected only a few times. The V call is TRBV7-9, the J call TRBJ2-7; tentatively, D is TRBD1 (6 bases). V lost 7 bases to trimming and J lost 7 bases, with 17 bases between them. The length of the CDR3 is 13 residues. Germline CDR1 is SEHNR and CDR2 is FQNEAQ (reference sequence). Here the CDR3 DNA reads TGTGCCAGCAACAAAGGTGGGGGCGGGGAGCAGTACTTC. Encoded protein: CASNKGGGGEQYF.

This clonotype was detected a few times. The V gene is TRBV24-1, the J gene TRBJ1-5, with 10 bases lining up with TRBD1. This CDR3 has 17 residues. Looked up from germline, CDR1 is KGHDR and CDR2 is SFDVKD. Trimming at V came to 2 bases and at J to 4 bases, leaving 7 bases not matched to a gene. CDR3 DNA sequence: TGTGCCACCAGTGATTCCGGGACAGGGGAAGGAAATCAGCCCCAGCATTTT. Translation: CATSDSGTGEGNQPQHF.

CDR3 DNA: TGTGCCAGCAGCTTAGCGAAGTTCTGGGAGACCCAGTACTTC. Its translation is CASSLAKFWETQYF. The chain combines TRBV7-9 with TRBJ2-5; unclear D gene. V lost 0 bases, J lost 5 bases, and 10 bases lay in between. CDR1 is SEHNR, CDR2 FQNEAQ, per germline (reference sequence). The CDR3 is made up of 14 amino acids.

V usage is TRBV5-1 and J usage is TRBJ2-5; 8 bases align to TRBD2. Germline V gives CDR1 SGHRS, CDR2 YFSETQ. The CDR3 covers 14 residues. Trimming cost V 2 bases and J 4 bases; bases outside gene matches: 4. CDR3 in amino acids: CASSFSGERETQYF. CDR3 bases: TGCGCCAGCAGCTTTAGCGGGGAGAGAGAGACCCAGTACTTC.

This clonotype was counted between two and nine times. The CDR3 spells CASSLFWTGAPPGLAASNEQFF. The CDR3 DNA follows: TGTGCCAGCAGTTTATTCTGGACAGGGGCGCCGCCGGGACTAGCGGCTTCCAATGAGCAGTTCTTC. This chain connects TRBV27 to TRBJ2-1, with TRBD2 matching over 11 bases. Germline CDR1 MNHEY, CDR2 SMNVEV (reference sequence). Trimming took 1 base from V and 6 from J; bases not matched to a gene: 23. The CDR3 has 22 amino acids.

This clonotype was seen a few times. The chain carries TRBV11-2 and TRBJ2-1; TRBD2 aligns across 11 bases. CDR1 and CDR2 (germline): SGHAT, FQNNGV. This CDR3 is built from 18 residues. J was trimmed by 10 bases and V by 7 bases; bases with no gene match: 21. The CDR3 region has the DNA TGTGCCAGCACCCTTACACTAGCGGGAGCAGTGGGTAATGGGGAGCAGTTCTTC. Protein product: CASTLTLAGAVGNGEQFF.

The rearrangement uses TRBV12-3 or TRBV12-4 and TRBJ2-7, with 7 bases identical to TRBD1. The length of the CDR3 is 13 residues. The V segment lost 7 bases and the J segment 5 bases; nucleotides outside the gene matches: 8. The CDR3 DNA is TGTGCCAGCATGAAGAGGACAGGCCACGAGCAGTACTTC. Protein sequence: CASMKRTGHEQYF.

This clonotype was picked up a small number of times. The chain joins TRBV10-3 to TRBJ2-2; perhaps TRBD2 as D (5 bases). V was pared by 4 bases and J by 1 base, with 10 bases between. CDR3 length equals 15 residues. The germline gives CDR1 ENHRY, CDR2 SYGVKD. The CDR3 DNA reads as TGTGCCATCAGTGTTCTAGCTCGGAACACCGGGGAGCTGTTTTTT. Its protein product is CAISVLARNTGELFF.

This clonotype was seen a handful of times. The chain couples TRBV12-3 or TRBV12-4 to TRBJ2-2; weak D call: TRBD1 (5 bases). The CDR3 spans 13 residues. Trimming left V 1 base short and J 7 bases short, with 7 bases between. In nucleotides, the CDR3 is TGTGCCAGCAGTTTAGTCCAGGGCGGGGAGCTGTTTTTT. Its translation is CASSLVQGGELFF.

About this clonotype itself: It may be a read error: a sequence one base away is much more abundant. The rearrangement links TRBV27 to TRBJ2-1, with a tentative D call TRBD1 (6 bases). The germline gives CDR1 MNHEY, CDR2 SMNVEV (reference sequence). This CDR3 spans 14 amino acids. Here the CDR3 DNA reads TGTACCAGCAGTTTGCGGACAGTAAACAATGAGCAGTTCTTC. Translated, it gives CTSSLRTVNNEQFF.

This chain joins TRBV12-3 or TRBV12-4 and TRBJ2-6; the D gene is possibly TRBD1 (5 bases). V shed 8 bases and J shed 2 bases, with 16 bases lying between them. This CDR3 region has 16 residues. DNA for the CDR3: TGTGCCAGCGGTACTTCGACAGCCGCTGGGGCCAACGTCCTGACTTTC. Translating gives CASGTSTAAGANVLTF.

This clonotype was observed a few times. The chain combines TRBV27 with TRBJ2-1, with 8 bases matching TRBD2. CDR1 and CDR2 from the germline V gene are MNHEY and SMNVEV (reference sequence). This CDR3 region has 14 residues. J lost 5 bases, V lost 5 bases, and 5 bases had no gene match. CDR3 in DNA: TGTGCCAGCAGTAGCGGGAGCCTCCACAATGAGCAGTTCTTC. Its translation: CASSSGSLHNEQFF.

V is TRBV30 and J is TRBJ2-3; D might be TRBD2 (6 bases). Germline-derived CDR1 and CDR2 are GTSNPN and SVGIG (reference sequence). The V gene lost 1 base and the J gene lost 3 bases, with 17 bases spanning the gap. CDR3 size: 16 residues. The CDR3 region is CAWSAGTRRSTDTQYF. The CDR3 DNA follows: TGTGCCTGGAGTGCCGGGACTCGACGAAGTACAGATACGCAGTATTTT.

This clonotype was detected only a few times. V usage is TRBV20-1 and J usage is TRBJ2-1; maybe TRBD1 (5 bases). The CDR3 covers 10 residues. The V gene lost 6 bases and the J gene lost 12 bases, with 12 bases spanning the gap. Germline CDR1 DFQATT, CDR2 SNEGSKA (reference sequence). CDR3 sequence (DNA): TGCAGTGCCCTGGGGCGCGCGCAGTTCTTC. Protein: CSALGRAQFF.

This clonotype was seen only a few times. The chain's CDR3 is CSDLAVYAYNEQFF. The CDR3 DNA reads TGCAGTGATCTGGCAGTGTATGCTTACAATGAGCAGTTCTTC. The chain uses TRBV20-1 and TRBJ2-1; D uncertain. The CDR3 has 14 residues. V shed 7 bases and J shed 4 bases, with 17 bases lying between them. Germline V CDR1 and CDR2: DFQATT, SNEGSKA (reference sequence).

This clonotype has just a few counts. V gene TRBV20-1 combines with J gene TRBJ2-3; 9 bases align to TRBD2. The V and J ends lost 6 bases and 6 bases, in that order; junction bases with no gene match: 13. CDR3 size: 15 residues. CDR1 is DFQATT and CDR2 is SNEGSKA in the germline V gene (reference sequence). This CDR3 reads CSARRPSGILDTQYF. The DNA for the CDR3 is TGCAGTGCACGACGGCCTAGCGGGATTTTGGATACGCAGTATTTT.

J is TRBJ2-7 and V is TRBV29-1, with 7 nucleotides matching TRBD1. In germline, CDR1 is SQVTM, CDR2 ANQGSEA. The CDR3 totals 12 residues. The trim removed 7 bases at V and 5 bases at J, leaving 8 bases unmatched. DNA of the CDR3: TGCAGCGCCGAGACAGGGCCCCACGAGCAGTACTTC. This gives the protein CSAETGPHEQYF.

This clonotype was seen at least ten times. The chain combines TRBV27 with TRBJ1-2; D is unclear. V lost 3 bases, J lost 0 bases, and 8 bases lay in between. This CDR3 has 14 residues. CDR1 MNHEY and CDR2 SMNVEV come from the germline V gene (reference sequence). The CDR3 reads CASSLGGANYGYTF. DNA for the CDR3: TGTGCCAGCAGTTTGGGAGGAGCTAACTATGGCTACACCTTC.

This clonotype was counted only a few times. The rearrangement uses TRBV6-5 and TRBJ2-7; TRBD1 might be the D (6 bases). The CDR3 is made up of 13 amino acids. The germline V gene has CDR1 MNHEY and CDR2 SVGAGI. Trimming shortened V by 5 bases and J by 3 bases, and 11 bases separated the two germline ends. The CDR3 DNA sequence: TGTGCCAGCAGTAGGACAGCCCTCTACGAGCAGTACTTC. This translates into CASSRTALYEQYF.

The chain has TRBV20-1 and TRBJ2-1; D is tentatively TRBD1 or TRBD2 (5 bases each). V lost 3 bases to trimming and J lost 4 bases, with 16 bases between them. The germline gives CDR1 DFQATT, CDR2 SNEGSKA (reference sequence). The CDR3 runs 15 residues. The CDR3 reads CSASGGKGPYNEQFF. As DNA, the CDR3 is TGCAGTGCTAGTGGGGGTAAAGGCCCATACAATGAGCAGTTCTTC.

This clonotype appeared a few times. The chain uses TRBV28 and TRBJ2-7; D is uncertain. With 3 bases removed from V and 7 bases from J, the gap between germline ends came to 16 bases. This CDR3 contains 14 residues. Germline CDR1 reads MDHEN; CDR2 reads SYDVKM. CDR3 in DNA: TGTGCCAGCAGTTTGCCCCCAGAGTTTCGAGAGCAGTACTTC. This translates into CASSLPPEFREQYF. The full variable domain, with the rest looked up from reference TRBV28 and TRBJ2-7, is DVKVTQSSRYLVKRTGEKVFLECVQDMDHENMFWYRQDPGLGLRLIYFSYDVKMKEKGDIPEGYSVSREKKERFSLILESASTNQTSMYLCASSLPPEFREQYFGPGTRLTVT.

This clonotype occurred a few times. The rearrangement joins TRBV3-1 to TRBJ2-1; D may be TRBD1 or TRBD2 (5 bases each). CDR1 LGHDT and CDR2 YNNKEL come from the germline V gene (reference sequence). V lost 0 bases, J lost 1 base, and 13 bases lay in between. This CDR3 is 17 amino acids long. The DNA of the CDR3 is TGTGCCAGCAGCCAAGATCCGGCAGGGAGTTCCTACAATGAGCAGTTCTTC. Translated, it gives CASSQDPAGSSYNEQFF.

The chain recombines TRBV6-1 with TRBJ2-1; TRBD1 aligns across 9 bases. This CDR3 has 16 residues. V was clipped by 5 bases and J by 1 base; unmatched bases: 6. Germline CDR1 and CDR2: MNHNS and SASEGT. CDR3 residues: CASSQQGAGSYNEQFF. The CDR3, as DNA: TGTGCCAGCAGTCAACAGGGGGCTGGGTCCTACAATGAGCAGTTCTTC.

The V call is TRBV29-1, the J call TRBJ2-3; 10 bases line up with TRBD2. The CDR3 is 16 amino acids. CDR1 SQVTM and CDR2 ANQGSEA come from the germline V gene. V trimming: 4 bases; J trimming: 1 base; junction bases outside the gene matches: 8. CDR3 amino acids: CSVVGLAGGRTDTQYF. CDR3 in DNA: TGCAGCGTTGTCGGGTTAGCGGGAGGACGCACAGATACGCAGTATTTT.

This sequence joins TRBV20-1 and TRBJ2-5; D is possibly TRBD1 or TRBD2 (5 bases each). The CDR3 runs 12 residues. Germline CDR1 and CDR2: DFQATT and SNEGSKA (reference sequence). V dropped 6 bases and J dropped 5 bases, with 13 bases sitting between them. This CDR3 reads CSAGAPSETQYF. DNA of the CDR3: TGCAGTGCCGGGGCGCCCTCGGAGACCCAGTACTTC.

This chain uses TRBV30 with TRBJ2-1, with TRBD1 as a possible D gene (5 bases). The V gene lost 4 bases and the J gene lost 8 bases, with 12 bases spanning the gap. Germline CDR1 and CDR2: GTSNPN and SVGIG (reference sequence). The CDR3 is 12 residues long. CDR3: CAWIQGRHEQFF. The CDR3 DNA is TGTGCCTGGATTCAGGGTAGGCATGAGCAGTTCTTC.